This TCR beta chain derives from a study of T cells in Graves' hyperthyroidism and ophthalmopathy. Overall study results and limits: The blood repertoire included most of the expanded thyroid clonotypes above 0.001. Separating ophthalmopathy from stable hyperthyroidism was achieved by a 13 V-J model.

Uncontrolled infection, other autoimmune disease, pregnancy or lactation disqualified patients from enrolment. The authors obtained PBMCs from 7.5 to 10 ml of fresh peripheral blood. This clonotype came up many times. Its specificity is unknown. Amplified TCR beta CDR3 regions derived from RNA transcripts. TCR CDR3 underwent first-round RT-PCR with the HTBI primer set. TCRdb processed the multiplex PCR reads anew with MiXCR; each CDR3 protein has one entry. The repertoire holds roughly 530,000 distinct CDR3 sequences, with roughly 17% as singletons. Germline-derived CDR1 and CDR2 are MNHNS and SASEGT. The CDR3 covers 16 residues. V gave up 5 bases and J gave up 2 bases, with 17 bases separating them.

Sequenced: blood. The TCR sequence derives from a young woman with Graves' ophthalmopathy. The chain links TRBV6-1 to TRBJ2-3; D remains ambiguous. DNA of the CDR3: TGTGCCAGCAGTCACAAGTACGGACCCGACACAGATACGCAGTATTTT. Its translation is CASSHKYGPDTDTQYF.